This TCR beta chain came from a study of shared clonotypes between healthy human individuals. TCRdb keeps only in-frame clones here, not all; method: immunoSEQ multiplex PCR. This sample has more than 500,000 clones; approximately 95% occur once, and the top ten carry about 0.064%. This CDR3 is 13 amino acids long. Germline lookup yields CDR1 LGHNA and CDR2 YNFKEQ. Trimming cost V 3 bases and J 0 bases, with 6 bases left between them. The TCR was taken from a woman aged 25 to 39 in good health. The chain has TRBV4-2 and TRBJ2-7; D not certain. What was sequenced was naive CD4+ T cells sorted from blood. Subset reported: CD45RA+ positively selected. CDR3 nucleotide sequence: TGTGCCAGCAGCCAGACCAGCTCCTACGAGCAGTACTTC. This codes for CASSQTSSYEQYF.